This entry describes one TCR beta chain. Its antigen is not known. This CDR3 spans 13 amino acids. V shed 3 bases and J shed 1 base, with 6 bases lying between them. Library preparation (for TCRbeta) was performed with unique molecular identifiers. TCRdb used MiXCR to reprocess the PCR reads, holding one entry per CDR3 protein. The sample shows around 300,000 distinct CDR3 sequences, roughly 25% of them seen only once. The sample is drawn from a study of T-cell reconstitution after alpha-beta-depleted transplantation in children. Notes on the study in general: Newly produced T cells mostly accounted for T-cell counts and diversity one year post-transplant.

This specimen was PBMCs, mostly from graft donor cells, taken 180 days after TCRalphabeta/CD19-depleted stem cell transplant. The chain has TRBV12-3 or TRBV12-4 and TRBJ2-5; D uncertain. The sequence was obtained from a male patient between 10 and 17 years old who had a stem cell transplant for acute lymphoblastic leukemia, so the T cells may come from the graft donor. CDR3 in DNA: TGTGCCAGCAGTTTTCTGGGCCAAGAGACCCAGTACTTC. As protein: CASSFLGQETQYF.